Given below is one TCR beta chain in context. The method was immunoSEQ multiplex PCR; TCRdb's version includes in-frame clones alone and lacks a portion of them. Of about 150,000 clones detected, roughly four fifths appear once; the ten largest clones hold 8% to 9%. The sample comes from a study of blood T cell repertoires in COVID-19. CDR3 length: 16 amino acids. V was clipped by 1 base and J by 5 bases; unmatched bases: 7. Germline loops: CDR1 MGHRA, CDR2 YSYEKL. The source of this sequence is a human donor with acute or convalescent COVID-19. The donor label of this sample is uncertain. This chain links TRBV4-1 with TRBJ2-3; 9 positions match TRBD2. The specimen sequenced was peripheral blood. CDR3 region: CASSQGAGGPGDTQYF. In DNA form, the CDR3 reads TGCGCCAGCAGCCAAGGGGCGGGGGGGCCTGGAGATACGCAGTATTTT.